Below are 27 T cell receptor beta chains sequenced from a single sample in a study of graft-versus-host responses after intestinal transplantation. The method was immunoSEQ multiplex PCR; TCRdb's version includes in-frame clones alone and lacks a portion of them. The sample includes some 140,000 clones, around 90% of them seen just once. No antigen is known for these receptors. The specimen was unstimulated CD4+ T cells sorted from spleen or lymph node cells, collected before intestinal transplant. Source of these receptors: a human donor who received an intestinal transplant.

The chain employs TRBV5-1 and TRBJ1-5; D uncertain. The ends were cut back, 4 bases at V and 5 bases at J, with 10 bases in the middle. This CDR3 region has 13 residues. The germline V gene has CDR1 SGHRS and CDR2 YFSETQ. CDR3: CASSPSADQPQHF. As DNA, the CDR3 is TGCGCCAGCAGCCCGAGTGCTGATCAGCCCCAGCATTTT.

A note on this clone: The junction departs from the called germline gene at one end, perhaps through a read error. The sample carries other DNA sequences with the same CDR3. The chain carries TRBV19 and TRBJ2-7, with D maybe TRBD1 (5 bases). Germline assignment: CDR1 LNHDA and CDR2 SQIVND (reference sequence). The CDR3 is 14 amino acids. The CDR3 coding sequence is TGTGCCAGTAGTATCCTGCAGGGATCCTACGAACAGTACTTC. This encodes CASSILQGSYEQYF.

This clone was recorded once. This chain links TRBV5-1 with TRBJ2-7; 11 bases are a match to TRBD2. J was trimmed by 7 bases and V by 0 bases; bases with no gene match: 9. From germline, CDR1 is SGHRS and CDR2 YFSETQ. The CDR3 runs to 16 residues. CDR3 nucleotides: TGCGCCAGCAGCTTGGTAATAGCGGGAGGGCCGAGGGAGCAGTACTTC. It translates to CASSLVIAGGPREQYF.

The CDR3 is CASSVEPSSYEQYF. The CDR3, as DNA: TGTGCCAGCAGCGTAGAACCCAGCTCCTACGAGCAGTACTTC. This chain uses TRBV9 with TRBJ2-7, with D hard to call. CDR3 length: 14 amino acids. Per germline, CDR1 SGDLS and CDR2 YYNGEE. V was clipped by 0 bases and J by 0 bases, with 7 bases between them.

The count of this clone is one. The gene calls are TRBV7-3 and TRBJ1-5; D gene unclear. Germline V gene data show CDR1 as SGHTA and CDR2 as FQGTGA. This CDR3 comprises 16 residues. The ends were cut back, 7 bases at V and 1 base at J, with 17 bases in the middle. The CDR3 DNA reads as TGTGCCAGCACTGTAATTTTGGTGGGAAGCAATCAGCCCCAGCATTTT. Its protein is CASTVILVGSNQPQHF.

This clone is a singleton in its sample. The rearrangement uses TRBV15 and TRBJ1-4; 7 nucleotides agree with TRBD1. Losses at the gene ends were 2 bases for V and 2 bases for J; bases not matched to a gene: 2. Germline CDR1 LNHNV, CDR2 YYDKDF (reference sequence). This CDR3 has 15 amino acids. The CDR3 nucleotides are TGTGCCACCAGCAGAATGACAGGGACTAATGAAAAACTGTTTTTT. Translating gives CATSRMTGTNEKLFF.

The V and J genes are TRBV7-2 and TRBJ2-7; 8 bases fit TRBD1. CDR1 and CDR2 (germline): SGHTA, FQGNSA. The junction had 11 bases not matched to a gene; V was cut back by 5 bases and J by 2 bases. The CDR3 runs to 16 residues. The CDR3 bases are TGTGCCAGCAGCCCCCGGGGACAGGACCCCCCCTACGAGCAGTACTTC. Translating it yields CASSPRGQDPPYEQYF.

The chain is built from TRBV5-1 and TRBJ2-5; TRBD1 or TRBD2 may be the D gene (5 bases each). V shed 4 bases and J shed 1 base, with 20 bases lying between them. The germline CDR1 and CDR2 sequences are SGHRS and YFSETQ. The CDR3 is 17 residues long. The CDR3 region is CASSRKSQARGQETQYF. In DNA, the CDR3 is TGCGCCAGCAGCCGGAAGTCTCAGGCGAGGGGCCAAGAGACCCAGTACTTC. Full variable domain (outside the CDR3, taken from reference TRBV5-1 and TRBJ2-5): KAGVTQTPRYLIKTRGQQVTLSCSPISGHRSVSWYQQTPGQGLQFLFEYFSETQRNKGNFPGRFSGRQFSNSRSEMNVSTLELGDSALYLCASSRKSQARGQETQYFGPGTRLLVL.

The rearrangement uses TRBV5-6 and TRBJ2-2; no reliable D call. Germline V gene data show CDR1 as SGHDT and CDR2 as YYEEEE. With 5 bases removed from V and 5 bases from J, the gap between germline ends came to 13 bases. The CDR3 sequence is 14 residues long. As DNA, the CDR3 is TGTGCCAGCAGACTAAGAGTTGCGACCGGGGAGCTGTTTTTT. Translation: CASRLRVATGELFF.

The chain carries TRBV7-9 and TRBJ1-2; possibly TRBD1 for D (5 bases). From germline, CDR1 is SEHNR and CDR2 FQNEAQ (reference sequence). The CDR3 extends over 15 amino acids. V shed 5 bases and J shed 4 bases, with 17 bases lying between them. The CDR3 here is CASSSGPDILYGYTF. The CDR3 coding sequence is TGTGCCAGCAGCAGCGGCCCGGACATACTCTATGGCTACACCTTC.

This clone occurred once. The chain recombines TRBV6-1 with TRBJ1-2; 7 bases are shared with TRBD1. V shed 1 base and J 4 bases; nucleotides not matched to a gene: 3. The germline CDR1 and CDR2 sequences are MNHNS and SASEGT. The CDR3 runs to 14 residues. DNA for the CDR3: TGTGCCAGCAGTGAAGACAGGGGAACCTATGGCTACACCTTC. It yields the protein CASSEDRGTYGYTF.

V usage is TRBV6-1 and J usage is TRBJ1-2; D uncertain. In germline, CDR1 is MNHNS, CDR2 SASEGT. The CDR3 has 15 amino acids. Trimming pared 1 base from V and 1 base from J, leaving 10 bases between. The CDR3 DNA follows: TGTGCCAGCAGTGAAGGGCCGGCAGATAACTATGGCTACACCTTC. The encoded protein is CASSEGPADNYGYTF.

V usage is TRBV19 and J usage is TRBJ2-3, with D tentatively TRBD1 (5 bases). The CDR3 contains 13 residues. V was shortened by 5 bases and J by 6 bases, with 12 bases between the two germline ends. The germline V gene has CDR1 LNHDA and CDR2 SQIVND (reference sequence). The CDR3 DNA sequence: TGTGCCAGTAGTCCCAAAGCAGGGGATACGCAGTATTTT. Its protein is CASSPKAGDTQYF.

This chain connects TRBV6-4 to TRBJ1-1; TRBD1 matches at 8 bases. CDR1 and CDR2 from the germline V gene are MRHNA and SNTAGT. The V segment lost 6 bases and the J segment 2 bases; nucleotides outside the gene matches: 5. This CDR3 contains 14 residues. In DNA, the CDR3 is TGTGCCAGCAGCCCACAGGGGGGCAACACTGAAGCTTTCTTT. Its protein product is CASSPQGGNTEAFF.

This clone was detected a few times. The chain recombines TRBV6-5 with TRBJ2-2; D gene ambiguous. The V and J ends lost 7 bases and 7 bases respectively, with 7 bases between them. CDR1 and CDR2 (germline): MNHEY, SVGAGI. The CDR3 runs 11 residues. CDR3 DNA: TGTGCCAGCACCGACCGCGGGGAGCTGTTTTTT. The encoded protein is CASTDRGELFF.

The rearrangement joins TRBV15 to TRBJ2-5, with D possibly called TRBD1 or TRBD2 (5 bases each). The better agreement between TRBJ2-7 and the DNA end casts doubt on the J call. Germline lookup yields CDR1 LNHNV and CDR2 YYDKDF (reference sequence). This CDR3 is built from 15 residues. The CDR3 bases are TGTGCCACCAGCAGAGCTTCTAGGGACCTCTACGAGCAGTACTTC. Translation: CATSRASRDLYEQYF.

Only one count was recorded for this clone. The chain carries TRBV7-3 and TRBJ2-1; 9 bases match TRBD2. Germline CDR1 and CDR2: SGHTA and FQGTGA. Trimming at V came to 5 bases and at J to 8 bases, leaving 7 bases not matched to a gene. CDR3 length equals 14 residues. CDR3 sequence reads: CASSLGLAIDEQFF. Here the CDR3 DNA reads TGTGCCAGCAGCCTAGGACTAGCGATCGATGAGCAGTTCTTC.

CDR3 bases: TGCGCCAGCAGCTCGGGACTAGTTAACTACGAGCAGTACTTC. Protein product: CASSSGLVNYEQYF. V gene TRBV5-1 combines with J gene TRBJ2-7; TRBD2 aligns across 8 bases. The CDR3 is 14 amino acids. Germline CDR1 reads SGHRS; CDR2 reads YFSETQ. Trimming cost V 3 bases and J 3 bases; bases outside gene matches: 5.

The chain carries TRBV14 and TRBJ2-5, with 9 bases fitting TRBD1. The CDR3 is 13 amino acids. Germline V gene lookup returns CDR1 SGHDN and CDR2 FVKESK. The V segment lost 6 bases and the J segment 4 bases; nucleotides outside the gene matches: 3. The CDR3 DNA follows: TGTGCCAGCAGAGGGACAGGGCGAGAGACCCAGTACTTC. It encodes CASRGTGRETQYF.

This rearrangement joins TRBV13 to TRBJ2-7; a possible D gene is TRBD2 (6 bases). V lost 5 bases, J lost 2 bases, and 16 bases lay in between. Germline V gene lookup returns CDR1 PRHDT and CDR2 FYEKMQ (reference sequence). CDR3 length: 15 residues. CDR3 loop: CASSPRLAPTYEQYF. The CDR3 bases are TGTGCCAGCAGCCCTCGCCTAGCGCCAACCTACGAGCAGTACTTC.

The chain combines TRBV6-1 with TRBJ2-5; 7 bases fit TRBD2. The J segment lost 0 bases and the V segment lost 5 bases, leaving 6 bases of the junction unmatched. CDR1 is MNHNS and CDR2 is SASEGT in the germline V gene. There are 15 residues in the CDR3. The CDR3, as DNA: TGTGCCAGCAGTACGCCGGGACTAAACCAAGAGACCCAGTACTTC. Translated: CASSTPGLNQETQYF.

A word on this clone: The same CDR3 also results from other DNA sequences found in this sample. V and J are TRBV28 and TRBJ2-7; a weak D match, TRBD1 (5 bases). V was pared by 7 bases and J by 1 base, with 11 bases between. CDR1 and CDR2 from the germline V gene are MDHEN and SYDVKM. This CDR3 has 13 amino acids. CDR3 in DNA: TGTGCCAGCAACCGTCAGGGTTCCTACGAGCAGTACTTC. Its protein is CASNRQGSYEQYF.

Here the CDR3 reads CAWSVSYGYTF. The CDR3 DNA sequence: TGTGCCTGGAGTGTAAGCTATGGCTACACCTTC. This rearrangement joins TRBV30 to TRBJ1-2; D is unresolved. CDR3 length equals 11 residues. Germline V gene sequence: CDR1 GTSNPN, CDR2 SVGIG (reference sequence). V dropped 0 bases and J dropped 4 bases, with 3 bases sitting between them.

This clone was seen a single time. The chain uses TRBV5-8 and TRBJ1-2; 7 positions agree with TRBD1. Germline V CDR1 and CDR2: SGHTS, YDEGEE. The CDR3 is 14 residues long. Trimming took 4 bases from V and 8 from J; bases not matched to a gene: 11. The CDR3 DNA follows: TGTGCCAGCAGCGAAAGACAGGGAGAAGAAGGCTACACCTTC. Translating gives CASSERQGEEGYTF.

The CDR3 sequence: CASSGGGATYNEQFF. In nucleotides, the CDR3 is TGTGCCAGCAGTGGAGGCGGGGCCACCTACAATGAGCAGTTCTTC. This chain connects TRBV2 to TRBJ2-1; tentatively, D is TRBD2 (6 bases). Trimming removed 4 bases from V and 2 bases from J, with 12 bases in between. CDR3 size: 15 residues. From germline, CDR1 is SNHLY and CDR2 FYNNEI.

V is TRBV10-3 and J is TRBJ1-1; 9 nucleotides agree with TRBD1. Trimming took 11 bases from V and 1 from J; bases not matched to a gene: 5. The CDR3 spans 13 residues. CDR1 ENHRY and CDR2 SYGVKD come from the germline V gene. Written as DNA, the CDR3 is TGTGCCCTACAGGGGGCAAAGAACACTGAAGCTTTCTTT. Its protein is CALQGAKNTEAFF.

V is TRBV10-3 and J is TRBJ1-2; D may be TRBD1 (5 bases). The CDR3 loop spans 15 amino acids. The V gene's germline CDR1 is ENHRY and CDR2 SYGVKD. Trimming cost V 1 base and J 1 base, with 10 bases left between them. CDR3 bases: TGTGCCATCAGTGAGTTTGGGACCTTTAACTATGGCTACACCTTC. Encoded protein: CAISEFGTFNYGYTF.